This TCR beta chain was sequenced in a study of OX40 agonist ivuxolimab in advanced cancers. Per the germline V gene, CDR1 is MGHDK and CDR2 is SYGVNS. The CDR3 has 15 amino acids. The junction had 14 bases not matched to a gene; V was cut back by 8 bases and J by 5 bases. TCRdb's table, derived via immunoSEQ multiplex PCR, lists solely in-frame clones and lacks some. The data contain approximately 60,000 clones, roughly 84% of them singletons. Sequencing used CD4+ or CD8+ T cells sorted from blood, obtained in a trial of the OX40 agonist ivuxolimab. This sequence joins TRBV25-1 and TRBJ2-5; TRBD1 agrees at 7 bases. The receptor was isolated from an adult with an advanced solid tumor such as melanoma, head and neck, liver or kidney cancer. CDR3 amino acids: CASAADRALGETQYF. Written as DNA, the CDR3 is TGTGCCAGCGCTGCCGACAGGGCCCTTGGGGAGACCCAGTACTTC. Supplemented by reference TRBV25-1 and TRBJ2-5, the full variable domain reads EADIYQTPRYLVIGTGKKITLECSQTMGHDKMYWYQQDPGMELHLIHYSYGVNSTEKGDLSSESTVSRIRTEHFPLTLESARPSHTSQYLCASAADRALGETQYFGPGTRLLVL.